The entry below describes one TCR beta chain. Its cognate antigen is unknown. CDR1 DFQATT and CDR2 SNEGSKA come from the germline V gene (reference sequence). The CDR3 is 11 amino acids. The ends were cut back, 1 base at V and 9 bases at J, with 7 bases in the middle. This sample was included in a study of cytomegalovirus exposure and HLA in healthy donors. Study-wide context: Researchers found that approximately 77% of about 400 genotyped donors fell within the Caucasian-associated ancestry cluster. Study results and limitations: The study listed roughly 160 cytomegalovirus-associated TCR beta chains. Being indistinguishable, some V segments were excluded, TRBV6-2 and TRBV6-3 among them. A later analysis linked a missense variant in DCLRE1C to the trimming of TCR beta V and J genes.

This PCR relied on a set of 60 Vbeta primers and 13 Jbeta primers. The table came from immunoSEQ multiplex PCR; TCRdb's copy has only in-frame clones and leaves some out. The table has 140,000 to 150,000 clones, roughly 80% seen once. The chain joins TRBV20-1 to TRBJ2-1, with D unclear. The source is a woman aged 30 to 39 in good health and CMV-seronegative. Source material: PBMCs. The CDR3 DNA is TGCAGTGCTAGAGGCGAGGTTGAGCAGTTCTTC. It is translated as CSARGEVEQFF.